This T cell receptor (beta chain) was captured in a study of cytomegalovirus exposure and HLA in healthy donors. This clone was observed a few times. Other nucleotide sequences from this sample produce the same CDR3. Germline CDR1 SGHTA, CDR2 FQGNSA. The CDR3 runs to 13 residues. V shed 5 bases and J shed 3 bases, with 8 bases lying between them. Use of 60 Vbeta and 13 Jbeta primers characterized the PCR. Produced via immunoSEQ multiplex PCR; TCRdb's table is partial and in-frame only. The sample holds 150,000 to 200,000 clones, about three quarters seen once. What was sequenced was PBMCs. V is TRBV7-2 and J is TRBJ1-5; D might be TRBD1 (5 bases). The receptor comes from a woman aged 40 to 49 in good health and CMV-seropositive. CDR3 amino acids: CASSGGANQPQHF. The DNA of the CDR3 is TGTGCCAGCAGCGGAGGGGCCAATCAGCCCCAGCATTTT.